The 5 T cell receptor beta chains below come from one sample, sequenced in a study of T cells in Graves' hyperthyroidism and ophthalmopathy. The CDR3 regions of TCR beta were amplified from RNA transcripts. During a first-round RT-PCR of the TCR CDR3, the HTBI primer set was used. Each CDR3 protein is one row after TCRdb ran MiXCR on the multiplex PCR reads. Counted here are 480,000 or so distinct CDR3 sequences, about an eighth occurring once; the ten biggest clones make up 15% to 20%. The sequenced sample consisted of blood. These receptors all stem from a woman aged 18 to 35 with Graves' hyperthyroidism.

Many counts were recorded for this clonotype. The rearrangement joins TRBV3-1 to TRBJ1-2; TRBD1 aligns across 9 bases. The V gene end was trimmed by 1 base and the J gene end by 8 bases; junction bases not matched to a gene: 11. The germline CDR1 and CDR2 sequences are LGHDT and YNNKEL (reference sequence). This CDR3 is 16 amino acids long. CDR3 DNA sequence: TGTGCCAGCAGCCAAGTATCGACAGGGGGGCAGGAGGGCTACACCTTC. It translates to CASSQVSTGGQEGYTF.

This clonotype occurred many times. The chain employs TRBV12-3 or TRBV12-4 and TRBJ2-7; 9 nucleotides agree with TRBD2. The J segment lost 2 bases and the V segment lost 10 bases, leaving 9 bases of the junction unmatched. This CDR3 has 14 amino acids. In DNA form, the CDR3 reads TGTGCCAACGGGCTAGCGGGAATTCCCTACGAGCAGTACGTC. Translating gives CANGLAGIPYEQYV.

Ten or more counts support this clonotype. The CDR3 loop is CASKNLSHNQPQHF. CDR3 in DNA: TGTGCCAGCAAGAACCTCAGCCACAATCAGCCCCAGCATTTT. The chain is built from TRBV2 and TRBJ1-5, with no clear D. Germline assignment: CDR1 SNHLY and CDR2 FYNNEI. The CDR3 is 14 amino acids. V gave up 7 bases and J gave up 3 bases, with 13 bases separating them.

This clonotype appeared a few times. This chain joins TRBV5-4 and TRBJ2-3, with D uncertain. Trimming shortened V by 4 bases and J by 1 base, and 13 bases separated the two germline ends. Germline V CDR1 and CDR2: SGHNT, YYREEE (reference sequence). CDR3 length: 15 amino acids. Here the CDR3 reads CASSNRGARTDTQYF. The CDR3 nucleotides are TGTGCCAGCAGCAACCGAGGAGCGCGCACAGATACGCAGTATTTT.

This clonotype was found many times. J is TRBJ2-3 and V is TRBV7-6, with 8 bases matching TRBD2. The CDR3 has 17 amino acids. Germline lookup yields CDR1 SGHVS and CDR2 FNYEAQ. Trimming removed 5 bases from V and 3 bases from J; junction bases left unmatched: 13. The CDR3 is CASSPPGGAGATDTQYF. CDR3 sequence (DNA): TGTGCCAGCAGCCCCCCGGGGGGAGCGGGAGCAACAGATACGCAGTATTTT.